Presented here are 12 T cell receptor beta chains from one specimen sequenced in a study of T cell responses to AZD1222 COVID-19 vaccine. The protocol was immunoSEQ multiplex PCR, while the TCRdb copy is restricted to in-frame clones and leaves out a portion. The data hold approximately 100,000 clones, with 80% to 95% observed a single time. The sample was peripheral blood, taken on day 0 of AZD1222 vaccination. All receptors derive from an adult in good health.

The chain couples TRBV14 to TRBJ2-7; TRBD1 is a possible D gene (5 bases). Trimming stripped 1 base from V and 5 bases from J, with 9 bases between. CDR1 and CDR2 (germline): SGHDN, FVKESK. This CDR3 comprises 13 residues. CDR3 in amino acids: CASSQVRGHEQYF. The CDR3 nucleotides read TGTGCCAGCAGCCAAGTTAGGGGTCACGAGCAGTACTTC.

The V and J genes are TRBV5-1 and TRBJ2-7; 8 bases are a match to TRBD1. The CDR3 totals 14 residues. Germline V gene lookup returns CDR1 SGHRS and CDR2 YFSETQ. V shed 4 bases, J shed 3 bases, and the junction held 6 bases outside the gene matches. CDR3 loop: CASSNGQGIYEQYF. CDR3 DNA: TGCGCCAGCAGCAATGGACAGGGAATCTACGAGCAGTACTTC.

The V gene is TRBV6-2 or TRBV6-3, the J gene TRBJ1-2; D unresolved. Germline values: CDR1 MNHEY, CDR2 SVGEGT. CDR3 length: 14 amino acids. Trimming cost V 6 bases and J 2 bases, with 13 bases left between them. The CDR3 DNA is TGTGCCAGCAGCCAAGGGCCGATGAACTATGGCTACACCTTC. This sequence encodes CASSQGPMNYGYTF.

The rearrangement uses TRBV7-9 and TRBJ1-2, with a tentative D call TRBD1 (6 bases). CDR1 and CDR2 (germline): SEHNR, FQNEAQ (reference sequence). Trimming removed 4 bases from V and 6 bases from J, with 12 bases in between. The CDR3 consists of 13 residues. The CDR3 DNA sequence: TGTGCCAGCAGCTCGGGGACATCTAATGGCTACACCTTC. Its translation: CASSSGTSNGYTF.

The chain carries TRBV5-1 and TRBJ2-3; no definite D call. The CDR3 extends over 14 amino acids. Germline V gene data show CDR1 as SGHRS and CDR2 as YFSETQ. The germline V and J ends were trimmed by 0 bases and 4 bases, with 9 bases remaining between them. The CDR3 bases are TGCGCCAGCAGCTTGGGCCAGATGGCAGATACGCAGTATTTT. It encodes CASSLGQMADTQYF. Drawing the rest from reference TRBV5-1 and TRBJ2-3, the complete variable domain is KAGVTQTPRYLIKTRGQQVTLSCSPISGHRSVSWYQQTPGQGLQFLFEYFSETQRNKGNFPGRFSGRQFSNSRSEMNVSTLELGDSALYLCASSLGQMADTQYFGPGTRLTVL.

This clone appeared a few times. The rearrangement joins TRBV7-7 to TRBJ2-2, with 7 bases fitting TRBD2. Germline V gene data show CDR1 as SSHAT and CDR2 as FNYEAQ (reference sequence). V was pared by 2 bases and J by 6 bases, with 15 bases of the junction left unmatched. The CDR3 extends over 18 amino acids. As DNA, the CDR3 is TGTGCCAGCAGCTTATTAGGTGCGGGGGACTCGCACTCCGGGGAGCTGTTTTTT. It codes for CASSLLGAGDSHSGELFF.

The chain carries TRBV7-2 and TRBJ2-3; D ambiguous. Germline values: CDR1 SGHTA, CDR2 FQGNSA. CDR3 length equals 14 residues. V was shortened by 1 base and J by 0 bases, with 5 bases between the two germline ends. This CDR3 reads CASSLVLSTDTQYF. DNA of the CDR3: TGTGCCAGCAGCTTAGTCCTTAGCACAGATACGCAGTATTTT.

This chain joins TRBV4-1 and TRBJ1-5; D uncertain. Trimming pared 0 bases from V and 5 bases from J, leaving 17 bases between. This CDR3 contains 17 residues. CDR1 and CDR2 from the germline V gene are MGHRA and YSYEKL. CDR3 DNA sequence: TGCGCCAGCAGCCAAGATCACGGAGGGTCGGAATATCAGCCCCAGCATTTT. Amino acids: CASSQDHGGSEYQPQHF.

This clone is a singleton in its sample. The chain links TRBV9 to TRBJ1-3, with a possible D match to TRBD1 (5 bases). Germline CDR1 is SGDLS and CDR2 is YYNGEE. Trimming stripped 4 bases from V and 2 bases from J, with 19 bases between. The CDR3 spans 17 residues. This chain's CDR3 is CASSPTAPGKAGNTIYF. In DNA form, the CDR3 reads TGTGCCAGCAGCCCTACAGCTCCAGGGAAGGCTGGAAACACCATATATTTT.

This clone was counted once. The chain employs TRBV6-2 or TRBV6-3 and TRBJ2-1, with D hard to call. In germline, CDR1 is MNHEY, CDR2 SVGEGT. Trimming shortened V by 6 bases and J by 5 bases, and 11 bases separated the two germline ends. The CDR3 consists of 13 residues. The CDR3 protein is CASSPGPHNEQFF. The CDR3 DNA sequence: TGTGCCAGCAGCCCGGGCCCACACAATGAGCAGTTCTTC.

The rearrangement uses TRBV7-9 and TRBJ1-6, with D possibly being TRBD1 (6 bases). V lost 8 bases to trimming and J lost 3 bases, with 26 bases between them. Per the germline V gene, CDR1 is SEHNR and CDR2 is FQNEAQ (reference sequence). CDR3 length equals 19 residues. CDR3 in DNA: TGTGCCAGCGACAATAAGGGTGCGGCAGGGGTAGGCTATAATTCACCCCTCCACTTT. Translated: CASDNKGAAGVGYNSPLHF.

The chain uses TRBV5-5 and TRBJ1-4, with TRBD1 identical over 7 bases. The germline V gene has CDR1 SGHKS and CDR2 YYEKEE (reference sequence). Losses at the gene ends were 5 bases for V and 0 bases for J; bases not matched to a gene: 4. This CDR3 contains 15 residues. Here the CDR3 DNA reads TGTGCCAGCAGAAGGGACAGCGCAACTAATGAAAAACTGTTTTTT. This encodes CASRRDSATNEKLFF.